These 8 T cell receptor beta chains came from one sample sequenced in a study of cytomegalovirus exposure and HLA in healthy donors. Primers: 60 Vbeta forward and 13 Jbeta reverse. Method: immunoSEQ multiplex PCR; TCRdb's copy keeps in-frame clones and lacks some. This sample lists 65,000 to 90,000 clones; its ten largest clones have roughly 3.8%. The sequenced material came from PBMCs. All receptors come from a female donor in good health and CMV-seropositive.

V and J are TRBV11-2 and TRBJ2-7; D not certain. Germline lookup yields CDR1 SGHAT and CDR2 FQNNGV. The CDR3 totals 14 residues. The ends were cut back, 0 bases at V and 3 bases at J, with 9 bases in the middle. The CDR3 DNA sequence: TGTGCCAGCAGCTTAGATATGAGCCTCTACGAGCAGTACTTC. Protein sequence: CASSLDMSLYEQYF.

The chain links TRBV4-1 to TRBJ2-7, with 11 bases lining up with TRBD1. The germline V gene encodes CDR1 MGHRA and CDR2 YSYEKL. This CDR3 contains 15 residues. V lost 3 bases to trimming and J lost 3 bases; unmatched junction nucleotides: 4. The CDR3 sequence is CASSQGGQGGYEQYF. DNA for the CDR3: TGCGCCAGCAGCCAGGGGGGACAGGGGGGCTACGAGCAGTACTTC.

The chain couples TRBV6-6 to TRBJ2-5, with 7 bases identical to TRBD2. Per germline, CDR1 MNHNY and CDR2 SVGAGI (reference sequence). The CDR3 contains 14 residues. V gave up 10 bases and J gave up 1 base; unmatched junction bases: 9. CDR3 in DNA: TGTGCCACCCTTACCACTAGCGCCCAAGAGACCCAGTACTTC. This gives the protein CATLTTSAQETQYF.

J is TRBJ2-7 and V is TRBV5-1; D possibly corresponds to TRBD1 (5 bases). This CDR3 has 13 residues. CDR1 and CDR2 from the germline V gene are SGHRS and YFSETQ. Trimming removed 1 base from V and 3 bases from J, with 8 bases in between. CDR3 in amino acids: CASSLTQGYEQYF. The CDR3 region has the DNA TGCGCCAGCAGCTTGACCCAGGGCTACGAGCAGTACTTC.

The V and J genes are TRBV2 and TRBJ2-7, with TRBD1 identical over 9 bases. From germline, CDR1 is SNHLY and CDR2 FYNNEI. This CDR3 contains 14 residues. V dropped 5 bases and J dropped 2; count of bases not matched to a gene: 4. CDR3 region: CASSLQGAPYEQYF. The DNA for the CDR3 is TGTGCCAGCAGTCTACAGGGGGCCCCCTACGAGCAGTACTTC.

V and J are TRBV14 and TRBJ1-2, with D possibly TRBD1 on 6 matching bases. V was shortened by 4 bases and J by 7 bases, with 16 bases between the two germline ends. CDR3 length equals 14 residues. CDR1 and CDR2 (germline): SGHDN, FVKESK. The CDR3 DNA is TGTGCCAGCAGCCTACAGGGCACTCGGACTGGCTACACCTTC. It encodes CASSLQGTRTGYTF.

The rearrangement uses TRBV19 and TRBJ2-7; the match to TRBD2 covers 7 bases. The CDR3 covers 15 residues. Germline V CDR1 and CDR2: LNHDA, SQIVND (reference sequence). J gave up 0 bases and V 4 bases, and 6 bases lay outside the gene matches. In DNA, the CDR3 is TGTGCCAGTAGTAGCGGGAGCGGTAGCTCCTACGAGCAGTACTTC. Amino acid sequence: CASSSGSGSSYEQYF. The full variable domain, its missing parts supplied by reference TRBV19 and TRBJ2-7, is DGGITQSPKYLFRKEGQNVTLSCEQNLNHDAMYWYRQDPGQGLRLIYYSQIVNDFQKGDIAEGYSVSREKKESFPLTVTSAQKNPTAFYLCASSSGSGSSYEQYFGPGTRLTVT.

The chain employs TRBV7-2 and TRBJ2-7; 9 positions agree with TRBD1. The CDR3 loop spans 15 amino acids. The germline V gene encodes CDR1 SGHTA and CDR2 FQGNSA. V was pared by 5 bases and J by 4 bases, with 9 bases of the junction left unmatched. CDR3: CASSRTRGTGYEQYF. The CDR3 nucleotides are TGTGCCAGCAGCCGCACCCGCGGGACAGGGTACGAGCAGTACTTC.